A single TCR beta chain is shown here with its context. Its antigen is currently not known. No much larger clone exists at a distance of one base, and base qualities are not known. Participants in the prospective study were enrolled through a virtual design, were aged 18 to 89 years, and lived in roughly 25 United States geographic areas. In the prospective study, participants were assigned to cohorts based on the clinical history participants reported in a screening survey and a study questionnaire. For ImmuneRACE Cohort 3, a participant was defined as recovered based on two consecutive negative NP/OP PCR tests, clearance by a healthcare professional, or resolution of symptoms. In the prospective study, whole blood, serum and a nasopharyngeal or oropharyngeal swab were collected from each participant by mobile phlebotomists. Over a 2-month period, participants in the prospective study had the option of providing additional blood draws and questionnaires. Blood samples from the prospective study were shipped frozen or at room temperature prior to DNA extraction.

This sample was included in a study of blood T cell repertoires in COVID-19 (dated by TCRdb to between 2020 and 2021). General notes on the study: Collaborator samples came from the United States, Italy and Spain and covered acute and convalescent phases of COVID-19. A freely available public database, intended as a resource for researchers studying the immune response to SARS-CoV-2, is where the repertoires were released. Where available, HLA class I and class II types were obtained from metadata supplied by the sample provider rather than from assay-based typing. The samples were drawn from two sources: the first 160 participants of the ongoing ImmuneRACE study, and 1,254 subjects contributed by 6 global collaborators. The sample metadata nearly always contained a de-identified subject ID, COVID-19 status, age in years and sex. Deeply sampled blood TCRbeta repertoires from subjects exposed to, actively infected with, or recovered from COVID-19 were included in the dataset. The prospective study material was composed of cDNA or gDNA derived from T cells, B-cell-depleted T cells, or PBMCs. General findings and caveats noted by the study authors: The quantity of clinical and demographic metadata differed by source and by participant and was supplied without curation.

TCRbeta CDR3 regions were amplified from genomic DNA by means of the immunoSEQ Assay, a bias-controlled multiplex PCR. Per the source publication's procedure: The number of nucleated cells in each sample was estimated from the amplification of reference gene primers within the assay. To quantify the absolute abundance of each unique TCRbeta CDR3 rearrangement, sequence reads were collapsed and filtered. For each sample, productive Simpson clonality was calculated by taking the square root of Simpson's diversity index across productive rearrangements. The clones in this table, taken by TCRdb from immuneACCESS, are in-frame only. Not every clone is retained; where verified, under half of the shortfall comes from an unresolved V gene, and the cause of the rest is unknown. That table is the source of V, J and clone size, and D and trimming were worked out from the DNA. Counted in this sample were about 270,000 clones; 75% to 90% of them appeared once. Under 3% of the sample is held by the ten biggest clonotypes.

From the cysteine up to the phenylalanine, the CDR3 has a length of 16 residues. Just the 48-base CDR3 DNA is kept, in frame starting at base 1. After removal of 6 bases from V and 3 bases from J, the junction retains 10 bases not matched to a gene. Taken from the germline V gene (reference sequence), the CDR1 and CDR2 loops are LNHDA and SQIVND. Sequencing input: PBMCs or T cells enriched from blood (not recorded which). The V and J segments used are TRBV19 and TRBJ2-2; 7 middle bases align to TRBD1. This receptor was obtained from a woman aged 18-29 years who had recovered from COVID-19. Here is the DNA: TGTGCCAGTAGATTATTAGGGGGCGCGGACACCGGGGAGCTGTTTTTT. This sequence encodes CASRLLGGADTGELFF.